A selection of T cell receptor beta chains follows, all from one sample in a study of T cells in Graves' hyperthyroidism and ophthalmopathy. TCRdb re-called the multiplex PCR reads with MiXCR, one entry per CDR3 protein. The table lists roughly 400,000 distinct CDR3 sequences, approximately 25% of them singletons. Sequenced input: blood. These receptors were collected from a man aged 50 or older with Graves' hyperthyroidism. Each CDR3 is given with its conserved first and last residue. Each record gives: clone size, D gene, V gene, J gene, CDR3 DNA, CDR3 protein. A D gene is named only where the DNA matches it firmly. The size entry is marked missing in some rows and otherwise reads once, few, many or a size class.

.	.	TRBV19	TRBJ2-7	TGTGCCAGTAGTCACTTGGAACAAACCTACGAGCAGTACTTC	CASSHLEQTYEQYF
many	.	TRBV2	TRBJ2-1	TGTGCCAGCAGCTCCGGGCCCCGAGGATCTGAGCAGTTCTTC	CASSSGPRGSEQFF
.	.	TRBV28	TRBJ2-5	TGTGCCAGCAGTTTTACCGGGGGCCCCCCCCAAGAGACCCAGTACTTC	CASSFTGGPPQETQYF
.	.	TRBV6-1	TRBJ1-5	TGTGCCAGCATCGCAGCGTCTGGGGGGAATCAGCCCCAGCATTTT	CASIAASGGNQPQHF
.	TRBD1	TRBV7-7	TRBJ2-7	TGTGCCAGCAGCTTACAAACAGGGGGCTACGAGCAGTACTTC	CASSLQTGGYEQYF
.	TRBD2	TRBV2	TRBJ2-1	TGTGCCAGCAGTGAAGCGGTCCCGGGACTAGCGGGAGGGGGGGAGCAGTTCTTC	CASSEAVPGLAGGGEQFF
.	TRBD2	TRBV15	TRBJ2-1	TGTGCCACCAGCAGAGAACTAGCGGGAATAAATGAGCAGTTCTTC	CATSRELAGINEQFF
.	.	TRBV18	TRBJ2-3	TGTGCCAGCTCACCGAAAGCAGATACGCAGTATTTT	CASSPKADTQYF
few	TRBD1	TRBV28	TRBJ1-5	TGTGCCAGCAGTACGGGACAGTTCAATCAGCCCCAGCATTTT	CASSTGQFNQPQHF
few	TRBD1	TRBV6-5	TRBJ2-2	TGTGCCAGCAGTTACGCGACTCCGGGACAGGGGTCCGGGGAGCTGTTTTTT	CASSYATPGQGSGELFF
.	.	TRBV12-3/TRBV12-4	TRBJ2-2	TGTGCCAGCAGTTTCGGACAAATGAACACCGGGGAGCTGTTTTTT	CASSFGQMNTGELFF
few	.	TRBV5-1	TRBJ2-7	TGCGCCAGCAGTTACGCAGATCTCGAGCAGTACTTC	CASSYADLEQYF
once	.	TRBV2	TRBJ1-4	TGTGCCAGCAGTGATTCGGATGAAAAACTGTTTTTT	CASSDSDEKLFF
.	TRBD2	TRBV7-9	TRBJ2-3	TGTGCCAGCAGCCCGGGACTAGCGGGAGGGCCGTCAGATACGCAGTATTTT	CASSPGLAGGPSDTQYF
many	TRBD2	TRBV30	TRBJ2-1	TGTGCCTGGAGTGCCCTCGGGAGGATCCGAGGGAATGAGCAGTTCTTC	CAWSALGRIRGNEQFF
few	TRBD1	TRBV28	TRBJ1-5	TGTGCCAGCAGTCCAGGGACAGCGTTCAATCAGCCCCAGCATTTT	CASSPGTAFNQPQHF
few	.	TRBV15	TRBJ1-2	TGTGCCACCAGCAGAGGGCTTGGGCCTAACTATGGCTACACCTTC	CATSRGLGPNYGYTF
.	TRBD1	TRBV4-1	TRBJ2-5	TGCGCCAGCAGCCAACCGGGACAGGGTGTGGAGACCCAGTACTTC	CASSQPGQGVETQYF
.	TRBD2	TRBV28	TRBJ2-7	TGTGCCAGCAACACAGCGGGAGGATTATACGAGCAGTACTTC	CASNTAGGLYEQYF
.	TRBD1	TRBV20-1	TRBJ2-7	TGCAGTGCTAGAGCTTCGGACAGGGTGACGTACGAGCAGTACTTC	CSARASDRVTYEQYF
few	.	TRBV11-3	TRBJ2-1	TGTGCCAGCAGCTTAGCAGGGTTCTTGATCAATGAGCAGTTCTTC	CASSLAGFLINEQFF
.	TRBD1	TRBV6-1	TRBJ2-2	TGTGCCAGCATCCCAGGACAGGGGGCATGGTCAGGGGAGCTGTTTTTT	CASIPGQGAWSGELFF
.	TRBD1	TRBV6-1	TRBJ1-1	TGTGCCAGCACCCGAACAGGGGGCACTGAAGCTTTCTTT	CASTRTGGTEAFF
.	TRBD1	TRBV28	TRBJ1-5	TGTGCCAGCAGTTCAGGACAGGGTAGCAATCAGCCCCAGCATTTT	CASSSGQGSNQPQHF
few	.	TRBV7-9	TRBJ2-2	TGTGCCAGCAGCTTAGCGACAGGGAGGACCACCGGGGAGCTGTTTTTT	CASSLATGRTTGELFF
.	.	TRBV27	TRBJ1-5	TGTGCCAGACTGGGTGGGGATCAGCCCCAGCATTTT	CARLGGDQPQHF
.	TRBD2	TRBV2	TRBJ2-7	TGTGCCAGCAGTGAAGTTGGTAGCGGGAGCTCCTACGAGCAGTACTTC	CASSEVGSGSSYEQYF
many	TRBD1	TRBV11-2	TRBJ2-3	TGTGCCAGCAGCCCAATGGGACAGGGGACAGATACGCAGTATTTT	CASSPMGQGTDTQYF
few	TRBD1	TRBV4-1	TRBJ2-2	TGCGCCAGCAGCCAAGGTCAGGGGGCCTACACCGGGGAGCTGTTTTTT	CASSQGQGAYTGELFF
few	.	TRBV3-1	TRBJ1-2	TGTGCCAGCAGCCAAAGTTCCACACGGCGGACCGTAGGAGGCTACACCTTC	CASSQSSTRRTVGGYTF
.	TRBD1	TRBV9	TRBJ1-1	TGTGCCAGCAGCCCCCGGGGAGGGGGCAGCACTGAAGCTTTCTTT	CASSPRGGGSTEAFF
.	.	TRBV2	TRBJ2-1	TGTGCCAGCGATCTACCCCCCCCGTTCTTC	CASDLPPPFF
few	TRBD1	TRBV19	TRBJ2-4	TGTGCCAGTAGTGCCACCCAAGGGAAGGGACAGGGGTCAAGCATTCAGTACTTC	CASSATQGKGQGSSIQYF
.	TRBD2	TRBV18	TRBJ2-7	TGTGCCAGCTCACTTCGGGAGGTCAGGTCCTACGAGCAGTACTTC	CASSLREVRSYEQYF
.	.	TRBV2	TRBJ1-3	TGTGCCAGCAGTGAAGAAGAACGACCTGGAAACACCATATATTTT	CASSEEERPGNTIYF
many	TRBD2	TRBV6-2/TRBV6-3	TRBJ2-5	TGTGCCAGCAGCGATAGCGGGAGTGTGGCCCAGTACTTC	CASSDSGSVAQYF
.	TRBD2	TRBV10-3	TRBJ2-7	TGTGCCATCAGTGGTCGGGAGGATACCTACGAGCAGTACTTC	CAISGREDTYEQYF
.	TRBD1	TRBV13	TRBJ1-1	TGTGCCAGCAGCCCGAGGACAGGGGGTGAAGCTTTCTTT	CASSPRTGGEAFF
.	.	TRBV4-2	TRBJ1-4	TGTGCCAGCAGCCAAGACGCCCGGCCGAGGAATGAGGGAAAACTGTTTTTT	CASSQDARPRNEGKLFF
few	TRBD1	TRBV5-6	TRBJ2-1	TGTGCCAGCAGCTCAACAGGGGTCACGGACTTCGATGAGCAGTTCTTC	CASSSTGVTDFDEQFF
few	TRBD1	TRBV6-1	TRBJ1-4	TGTGCCAGCAGTGAGTTGTCAGGGGGCACTGAAAAACTGTTTTTT	CASSELSGGTEKLFF
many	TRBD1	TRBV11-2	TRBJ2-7	TGTGCCAGCAGCTTATCCCCGACAGGGCTGGACTACGAGCAGTACTTC	CASSLSPTGLDYEQYF
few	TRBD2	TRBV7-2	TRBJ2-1	TGCGCCAGCAGCCCTAAGGGACTATCCACCAATGAGCAGTTCTTC	CASSPKGLSTNEQFF
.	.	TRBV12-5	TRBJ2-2	TGTGCTAGTGGTGCAACGGGAGCGGACACCGGGGAGCTGTTTTTT	CASGATGADTGELFF
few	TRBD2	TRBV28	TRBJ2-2	TGTGCCAGCAGTTTAAGACGGGTAGCGGGAGGAACCGGGGAGCTGTTTTTT	CASSLRRVAGGTGELFF
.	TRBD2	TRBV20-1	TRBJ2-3	TGCAGTGCTAGAGACTTGCAAAGACTAGCAACGAACACAGATACGCAGTATTTT	CSARDLQRLATNTDTQYF